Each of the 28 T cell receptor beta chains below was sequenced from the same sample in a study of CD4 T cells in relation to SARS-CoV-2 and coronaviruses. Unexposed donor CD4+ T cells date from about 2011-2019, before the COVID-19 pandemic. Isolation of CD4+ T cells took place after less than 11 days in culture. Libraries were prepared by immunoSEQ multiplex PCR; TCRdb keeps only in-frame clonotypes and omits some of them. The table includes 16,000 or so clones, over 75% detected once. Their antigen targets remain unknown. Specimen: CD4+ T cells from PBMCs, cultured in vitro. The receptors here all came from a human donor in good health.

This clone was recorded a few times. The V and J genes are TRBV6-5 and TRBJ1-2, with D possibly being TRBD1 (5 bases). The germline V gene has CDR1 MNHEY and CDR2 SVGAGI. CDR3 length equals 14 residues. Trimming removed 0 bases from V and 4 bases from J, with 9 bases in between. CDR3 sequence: CASSYSPGPYGYTF. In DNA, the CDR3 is TGTGCCAGCAGTTACTCCCCGGGGCCCTATGGCTACACCTTC.

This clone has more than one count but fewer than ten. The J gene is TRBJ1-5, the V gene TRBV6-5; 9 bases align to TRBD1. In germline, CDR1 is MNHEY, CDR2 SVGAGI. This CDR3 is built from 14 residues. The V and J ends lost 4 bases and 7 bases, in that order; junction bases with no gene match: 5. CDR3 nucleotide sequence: TGTGCCAGCAGTTCCACAGGGGGCGGACAGCCCCAGCATTTT. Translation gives CASSSTGGGQPQHF.

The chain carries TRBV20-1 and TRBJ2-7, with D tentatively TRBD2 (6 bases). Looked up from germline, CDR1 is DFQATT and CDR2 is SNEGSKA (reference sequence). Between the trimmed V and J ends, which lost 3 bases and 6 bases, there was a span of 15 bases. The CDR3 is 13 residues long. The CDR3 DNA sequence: TGCAGTGCTAGTTTTTTGGAGGGGAGCGAGCAGTACTTC. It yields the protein CSASFLEGSEQYF.

The CDR3 bases are TGCGCCAGCAGCTTGGCCGGGGACAGGGTGAACACTGAAGCTTTCTTT. This encodes CASSLAGDRVNTEAFF. The rearrangement links TRBV5-1 to TRBJ1-1, with 9 bases lining up with TRBD1. V shed 0 bases, J shed 0 bases, and the junction held 3 bases outside the gene matches. The CDR3 is 16 residues long. Germline lookup yields CDR1 SGHRS and CDR2 YFSETQ.

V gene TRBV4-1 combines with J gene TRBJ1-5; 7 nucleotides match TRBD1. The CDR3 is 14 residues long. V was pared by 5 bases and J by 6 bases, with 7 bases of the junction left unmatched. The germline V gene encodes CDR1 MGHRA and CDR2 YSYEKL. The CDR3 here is CASSLRQGSQPQHF. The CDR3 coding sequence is TGCGCCAGCAGCTTGCGACAGGGCAGTCAGCCCCAGCATTTT.

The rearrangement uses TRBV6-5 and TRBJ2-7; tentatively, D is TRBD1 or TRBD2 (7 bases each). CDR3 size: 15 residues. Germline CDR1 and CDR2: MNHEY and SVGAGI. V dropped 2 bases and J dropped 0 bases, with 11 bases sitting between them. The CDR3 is CASSYGGDSSYEQYF. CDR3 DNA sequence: TGTGCCAGCAGTTACGGGGGGGACAGCTCCTACGAGCAGTACTTC.

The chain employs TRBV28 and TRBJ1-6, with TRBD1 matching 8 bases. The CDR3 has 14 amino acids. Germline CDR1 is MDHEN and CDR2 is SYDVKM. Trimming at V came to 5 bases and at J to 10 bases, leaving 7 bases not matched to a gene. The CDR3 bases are TGTGCCAGCAGTCCCGGGACAGGAGGCTCACCCCTCCACTTT. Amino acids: CASSPGTGGSPLHF.

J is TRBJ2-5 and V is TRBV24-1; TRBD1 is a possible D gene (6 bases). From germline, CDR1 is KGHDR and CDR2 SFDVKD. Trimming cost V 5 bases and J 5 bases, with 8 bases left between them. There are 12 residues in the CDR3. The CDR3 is CATSVTGETQYF. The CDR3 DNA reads TGTGCCACCAGTGTCACAGGGGAGACCCAGTACTTC.

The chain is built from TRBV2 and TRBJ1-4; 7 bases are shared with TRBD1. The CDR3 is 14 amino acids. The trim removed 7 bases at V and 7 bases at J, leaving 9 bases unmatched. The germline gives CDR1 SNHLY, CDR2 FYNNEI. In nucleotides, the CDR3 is TGTGCCAGCACTGCAGACAGGGCGGCTGAAAAACTGTTTTTT. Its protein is CASTADRAAEKLFF.

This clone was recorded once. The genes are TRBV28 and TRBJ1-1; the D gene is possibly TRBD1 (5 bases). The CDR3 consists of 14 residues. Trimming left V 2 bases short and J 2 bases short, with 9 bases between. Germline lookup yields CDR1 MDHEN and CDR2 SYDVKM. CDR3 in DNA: TGTGCCAGCAGTTTAGTACAGGCCAACACTGAAGCTTTCTTT. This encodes CASSLVQANTEAFF. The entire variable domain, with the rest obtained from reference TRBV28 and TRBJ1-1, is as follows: DVKVTQSSRYLVKRTGEKVFLECVQDMDHENMFWYRQDPGLGLRLIYFSYDVKMKEKGDIPEGYSVSREKKERFSLILESASTNQTSMYLCASSLVQANTEAFFGQGTRLTVV.

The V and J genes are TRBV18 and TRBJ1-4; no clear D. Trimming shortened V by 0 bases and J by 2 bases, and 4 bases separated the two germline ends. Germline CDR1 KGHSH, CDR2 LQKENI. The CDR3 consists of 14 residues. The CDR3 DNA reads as TGTGCCAGCTCACCACCGATCACTAATGAAAAACTGTTTTTT. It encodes CASSPPITNEKLFF.

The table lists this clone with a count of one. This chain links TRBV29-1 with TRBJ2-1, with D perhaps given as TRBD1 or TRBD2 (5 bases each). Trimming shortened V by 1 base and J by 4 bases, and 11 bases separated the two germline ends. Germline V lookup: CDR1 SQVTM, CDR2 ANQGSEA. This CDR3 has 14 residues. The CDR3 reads CSVEAGPGYNEQFF. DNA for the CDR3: TGCAGCGTTGAAGCGGGACCCGGGTACAATGAGCAGTTCTTC.

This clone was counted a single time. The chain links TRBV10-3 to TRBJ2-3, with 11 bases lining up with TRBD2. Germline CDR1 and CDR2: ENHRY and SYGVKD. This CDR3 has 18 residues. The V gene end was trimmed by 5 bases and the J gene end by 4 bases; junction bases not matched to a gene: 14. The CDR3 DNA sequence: TGTGCCATCAGTTGGGGTCCCGTTACTAGCGGGAGCTCAGATACGCAGTATTTT. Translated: CAISWGPVTSGSSDTQYF.

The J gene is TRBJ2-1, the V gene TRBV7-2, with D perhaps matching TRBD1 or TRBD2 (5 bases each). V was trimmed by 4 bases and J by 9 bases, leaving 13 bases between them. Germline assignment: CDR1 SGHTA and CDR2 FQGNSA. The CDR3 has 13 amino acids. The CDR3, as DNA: TGTGCCAGCAGCTCCCCAACTAGGGGTGAGCAGTTCTTC. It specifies CASSSPTRGEQFF.

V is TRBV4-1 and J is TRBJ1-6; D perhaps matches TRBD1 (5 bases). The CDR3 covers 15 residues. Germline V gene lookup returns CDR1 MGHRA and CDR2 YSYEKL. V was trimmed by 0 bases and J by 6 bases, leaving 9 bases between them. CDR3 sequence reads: CASSQDDDSNSPLHF. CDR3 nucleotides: TGCGCCAGCAGCCAAGATGACGACAGTAATTCACCCCTCCACTTT.

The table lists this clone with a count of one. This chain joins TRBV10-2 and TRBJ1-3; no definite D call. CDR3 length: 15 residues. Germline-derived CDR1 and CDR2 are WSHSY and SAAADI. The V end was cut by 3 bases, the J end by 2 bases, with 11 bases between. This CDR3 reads CASSERGMTGNTIYF. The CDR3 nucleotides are TGCGCCAGCAGTGAACGGGGAATGACTGGAAACACCATATATTTT.

As DNA, the CDR3 is TGTGCCACGATGGAGCGGACGAGCTCCTACAATGAGCAGTTCTTC. Translation: CATMERTSSYNEQFF. The chain links TRBV24-1 to TRBJ2-1; weak D call: TRBD2 (5 bases). Per the germline V gene, CDR1 is KGHDR and CDR2 is SFDVKD. The ends were cut back, 10 bases at V and 0 bases at J, with 15 bases in the middle. The CDR3 sequence is 15 residues long.

As DNA, the CDR3 is TGCAGTGCTAGAGGAAGAGAAAATGGGTTCTTC. Protein product: CSARGRENGFF. This sequence joins TRBV20-1 and TRBJ2-1; D call uncertain. The V gene lost 1 base and the J gene lost 15 bases, with 13 bases spanning the gap. This CDR3 spans 11 amino acids. Germline V lookup: CDR1 DFQATT, CDR2 SNEGSKA (reference sequence).

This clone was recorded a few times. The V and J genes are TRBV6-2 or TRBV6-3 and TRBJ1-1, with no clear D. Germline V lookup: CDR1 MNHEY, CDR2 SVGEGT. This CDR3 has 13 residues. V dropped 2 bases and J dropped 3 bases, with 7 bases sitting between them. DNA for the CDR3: TGTGCCAGCAGTTACGAACAATACACTGAAGCTTTCTTT. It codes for CASSYEQYTEAFF.

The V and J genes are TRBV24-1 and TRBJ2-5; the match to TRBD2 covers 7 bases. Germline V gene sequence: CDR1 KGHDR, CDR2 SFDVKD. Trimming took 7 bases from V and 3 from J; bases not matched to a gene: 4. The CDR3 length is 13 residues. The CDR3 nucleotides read TGTGCCACCAGGGGGAGGGGAGAAGAGACCCAGTACTTC. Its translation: CATRGRGEETQYF.

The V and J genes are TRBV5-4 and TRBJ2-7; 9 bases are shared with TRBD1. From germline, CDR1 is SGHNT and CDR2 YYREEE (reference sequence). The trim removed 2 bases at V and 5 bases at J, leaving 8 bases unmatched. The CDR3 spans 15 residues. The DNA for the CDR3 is TGTGCCAGCAGCTTACCAGGACAGGGGATCCACGAGCAGTACTTC. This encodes CASSLPGQGIHEQYF.

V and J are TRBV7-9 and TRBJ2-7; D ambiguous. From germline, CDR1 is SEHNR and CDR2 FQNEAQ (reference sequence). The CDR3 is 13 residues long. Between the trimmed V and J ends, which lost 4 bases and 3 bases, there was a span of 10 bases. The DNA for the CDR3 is TGTGCCAGCAGCTCCGACATGGGCTACGAGCAGTACTTC. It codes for CASSSDMGYEQYF.

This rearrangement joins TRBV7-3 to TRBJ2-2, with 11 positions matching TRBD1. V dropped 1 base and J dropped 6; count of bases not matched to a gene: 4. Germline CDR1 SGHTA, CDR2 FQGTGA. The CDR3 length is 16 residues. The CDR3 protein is CASSLIGQGASGELFF. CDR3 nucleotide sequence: TGTGCCAGCAGCTTAATAGGACAGGGGGCCTCCGGGGAGCTGTTTTTT.

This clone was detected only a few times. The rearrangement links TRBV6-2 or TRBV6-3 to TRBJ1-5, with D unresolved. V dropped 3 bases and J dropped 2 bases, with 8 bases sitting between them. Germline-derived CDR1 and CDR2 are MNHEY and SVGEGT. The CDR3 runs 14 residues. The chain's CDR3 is CASSYQAGNQPQHF. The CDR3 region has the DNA TGTGCCAGCAGTTATCAGGCGGGCAATCAGCCCCAGCATTTT.

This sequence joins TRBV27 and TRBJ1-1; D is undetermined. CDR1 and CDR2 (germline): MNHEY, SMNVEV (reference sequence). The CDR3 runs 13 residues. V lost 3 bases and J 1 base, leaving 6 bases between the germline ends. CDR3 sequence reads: CASSLLRNTEAFF. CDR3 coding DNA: TGTGCCAGCAGTTTGCTGAGGAACACTGAAGCTTTCTTT.

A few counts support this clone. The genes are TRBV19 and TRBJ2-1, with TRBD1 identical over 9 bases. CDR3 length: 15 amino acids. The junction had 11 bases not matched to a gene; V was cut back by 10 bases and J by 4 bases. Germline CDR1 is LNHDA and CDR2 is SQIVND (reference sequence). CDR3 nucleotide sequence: TGTGCCACCACGACCGGGACAGGGACTTACAATGAGCAGTTCTTC. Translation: CATTTGTGTYNEQFF.

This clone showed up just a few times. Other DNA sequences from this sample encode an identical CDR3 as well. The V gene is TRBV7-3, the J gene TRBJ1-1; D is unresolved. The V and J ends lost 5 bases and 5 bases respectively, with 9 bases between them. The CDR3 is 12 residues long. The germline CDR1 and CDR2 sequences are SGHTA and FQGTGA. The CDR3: CASSRQGTEAFF. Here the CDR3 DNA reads TGTGCCAGCAGCCGACAAGGGACTGAAGCTTTCTTT.

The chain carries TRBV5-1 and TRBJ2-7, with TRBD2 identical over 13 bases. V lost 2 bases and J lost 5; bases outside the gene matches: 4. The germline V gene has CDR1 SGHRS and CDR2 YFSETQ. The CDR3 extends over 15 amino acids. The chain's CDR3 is CASSLKGTSGNEQYF. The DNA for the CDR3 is TGCGCCAGCAGCTTAAAAGGGACTAGCGGGAACGAGCAGTACTTC.